A single sample is the source of the 27 T cell receptor beta chains below, sequenced in a study of identical twins' blood T cells (dated by TCRdb to about 2013). Libraries were built with 5' RACE. The listed sequencing device is Illumina Genome Analyzer IIx. The raw public reads went through TCRdb reprocessing: fastp at Q25, MiXCR clone calling, in-frame beta chains kept. Rows are unified per CDR3 protein, each entry keeping the most common DNA and genes. The sample table contains a few hundred thousand distinct CDR3 sequences; only one count was recorded for over 25% of them. The ten most abundant clones make up 6% to 7% of the sample. The sequencing input was PBMCs. All receptors derive from a woman between 18 and 50 years old in good health.

As to this clonotype: Being one base from a much bigger clone, this may be a read error. DNA of the CDR3: TGTGCCAGCAGTCCGTTAGCGAGGGATGAGCAGTTCTTC. Residues: CASSPLARDEQFF. The J gene is TRBJ2-1, the V gene TRBV6-4, with a possible D match to TRBD2 (5 bases). CDR1 is MRHNA and CDR2 is SNTAGT in the germline V gene. The V and J ends lost 5 bases and 8 bases respectively, with 13 bases between them. CDR3 length: 13 amino acids.

This chain links TRBV9 with TRBJ1-5; tentatively, D is TRBD1 (5 bases). This CDR3 is 12 amino acids long. Germline V gene sequence: CDR1 SGDLS, CDR2 YYNGEE. V gave up 8 bases and J gave up 6 bases, with 12 bases separating them. In DNA, the CDR3 is TGTGCCAGGGAGAGGGGCAGTCAGCCCCAGCATTTT. This codes for CARERGSQPQHF.

The chain employs TRBV20-1 and TRBJ1-2; no clear D. CDR1 and CDR2 from the germline V gene are DFQATT and SNEGSKA (reference sequence). The CDR3 has 14 amino acids. V lost 2 bases and J 3 bases, leaving 13 bases between the germline ends. CDR3 loop: CSARPFTVHYGYTF. The CDR3 coding sequence is TGCAGTGCTAGACCCTTCACAGTTCACTATGGCTACACCTTC.

This clonotype has more than one count but fewer than ten. This chain links TRBV5-1 with TRBJ2-6, with TRBD2 matching over 12 bases. The trim removed 4 bases at V and 1 base at J, leaving 6 bases unmatched. The CDR3 spans 18 residues. Germline V gene data show CDR1 as SGHRS and CDR2 as YFSETQ. The CDR3 is CASSPRLAGDSGANVLTF. The CDR3 DNA reads TGCGCCAGCAGCCCGAGACTAGCGGGAGATTCTGGGGCCAACGTCCTGACTTTC.

The rearrangement links TRBV5-1 to TRBJ2-3; D perhaps matches TRBD2 (5 bases). V was pared by 0 bases and J by 10 bases, with 12 bases between. The germline V gene encodes CDR1 SGHRS and CDR2 YFSETQ. This CDR3 region has 13 residues. CDR3 residues: CASSLASRDAQYF. The CDR3 DNA sequence: TGCGCCAGCAGCTTGGCCTCGAGGGATGCGCAGTATTTT.

The rearrangement joins TRBV7-2 to TRBJ1-1; D gene ambiguous. The CDR3 loop spans 13 amino acids. V was pared by 5 bases and J by 2 bases, with 9 bases between. Germline lookup yields CDR1 SGHTA and CDR2 FQGNSA. The CDR3: CASSRLFNTEAFF. The CDR3 DNA reads as TGTGCCAGCAGCCGACTTTTTAACACTGAAGCTTTCTTT. The complete variable domain, with remaining parts taken from reference TRBV7-2 and TRBJ1-1, reads GAGVSQSPSNKVTEKGKDVELRCDPISGHTALYWYRQSLGQGLEFLIYFQGNSAPDKSGLPSDRFSAERTGGSVSTLTIQRTQQEDSAVYLCASSRLFNTEAFFGQGTRLTVV.

This clonotype was picked up a small number of times. V usage is TRBV29-1 and J usage is TRBJ2-2; D gene uncertain. The CDR3 spans 11 residues. The ends were cut back, 7 bases at V and 7 bases at J, with 10 bases in the middle. CDR1 and CDR2 (germline): SQVTM, ANQGSEA. CDR3 sequence (DNA): TGCAGCGCCACAGATTTCGGGGAGCTGTTTTTT. Its translation is CSATDFGELFF.

At least ten counts were recorded for this clonotype. The chain links TRBV12-3 or TRBV12-4 to TRBJ2-1; 11 nucleotides align to TRBD2. This CDR3 region has 16 residues. J was trimmed by 7 bases and V by 6 bases; bases with no gene match: 11. The CDR3 nucleotides are TGTGCCAGCAGCCGCGGGACTAGCGGTATAAGAAATGAGCAGTTCTTC. Its translation is CASSRGTSGIRNEQFF.

The CDR3 nucleotides are TGTGCCAGCAGTTACGTCGATGGCTACACCTTC. Amino acid sequence: CASSYVDGYTF. V is TRBV6-2 or TRBV6-3 and J is TRBJ1-2; D is uncertain. Looked up from germline, CDR1 is MNHEY and CDR2 is SVGEGT. The CDR3 is 11 residues long. V gave up 2 bases and J gave up 6 bases, with 4 bases separating them.

Regarding this clonotype: The junction differs from germline at one of its ends, possibly a read error. The chain is built from TRBV28 and TRBJ2-1, with D perhaps matching TRBD2 (6 bases). Germline loops: CDR1 MDHEN, CDR2 SYDVKM. The CDR3 spans 14 residues. The CDR3 DNA follows: TGTGCCACGGGACTCCCGATGGTTTACAATGAGCAGTCCTTC. This translates into CATGLPMVYNEQSF.

This clonotype was detected a few times. V gene TRBV7-9 combines with J gene TRBJ2-1; 8 nucleotides match TRBD2. Trimming removed 5 bases from V and 8 bases from J; junction bases left unmatched: 11. CDR1 SEHNR and CDR2 FQNEAQ come from the germline V gene (reference sequence). This CDR3 has 15 amino acids. The CDR3 bases are TGTGCCAGCAGCAATCGCGGGGGGCTGTCAGATGAGCAGTTCTTC. Translation gives CASSNRGGLSDEQFF.

The genes are TRBV12-3 or TRBV12-4 and TRBJ1-1, with D maybe TRBD1 (5 bases). This CDR3 has 13 amino acids. Trimming removed 6 bases from V and 5 bases from J, with 13 bases in between. The CDR3 nucleotides are TGTGCCAGCAGCCCCAGGGAAGGGACTGAAGCTTTCTTT. Translation gives CASSPREGTEAFF.

This chain links TRBV29-1 with TRBJ2-1, with TRBD2 matching 7 bases. Trimming at V came to 6 bases and at J to 4 bases, leaving 3 bases not matched to a gene. The CDR3 is 12 amino acids. Germline-derived CDR1 and CDR2 are SQVTM and ANQGSEA. CDR3 bases: TGCAGCGTGGGACTATTATACAATGAGCAGTTCTTC. It codes for CSVGLLYNEQFF.

V usage is TRBV7-3 and J usage is TRBJ2-2; perhaps TRBD2 as D (5 bases). V lost 3 bases, J lost 4 bases, and 9 bases lay in between. The length of the CDR3 is 14 residues. Germline V gives CDR1 SGHTA, CDR2 FQGTGA. CDR3 region: CASSFRLTTGELFF. CDR3 bases: TGTGCCAGCAGCTTCAGACTAACCACCGGGGAGCTGTTTTTT.

This clonotype was recorded a few times. CDR3 coding DNA: TGTGCCAGCACTCATGGCAGGGGGAACACCGGGGAGCTGTTTTTT. The encoded protein is CASTHGRGNTGELFF. The V call is TRBV6-5, the J call TRBJ2-2; possible D gene TRBD1, 6 bases. Trimming shortened V by 7 bases and J by 1 base, and 13 bases separated the two germline ends. The CDR3 spans 15 residues. Germline loops: CDR1 MNHEY, CDR2 SVGAGI.

V and J are TRBV12-3 or TRBV12-4 and TRBJ1-2; no firm D call. The CDR3 has 15 residues. V lost 4 bases and J lost 5, with 17 bases in between. The DNA of the CDR3 is TGTGCCAGCAGTTCGTCTCGGACTCGGGGTTATGGCTACACCTTC. Its protein is CASSSSRTRGYGYTF.

Turning to this clonotype: Sequence at one end of the junction differs from germline and may be a read error. V is TRBV27 and J is TRBJ1-1; no clear D gene. The CDR3 consists of 11 residues. Germline CDR1 and CDR2: MNHEY and SMNVEV (reference sequence). The CDR3 sequence: CATFSRTGAFF. Here the CDR3 DNA reads TGTGCCACCTTCTCCAGGACTGGAGCTTTCTTT.

The chain has TRBV6-6 and TRBJ2-2; possible D gene TRBD1, 6 bases. The CDR3 consists of 14 residues. In germline, CDR1 is MNHNY, CDR2 SVGAGI (reference sequence). Trimming shortened V by 2 bases and J by 6 bases, and 10 bases separated the two germline ends. The CDR3 coding sequence is TGTGCCAGCAGTTACCTCACAGGGCCCGGGGAGCTGTTTTTT. Residues: CASSYLTGPGELFF.

This clonotype came up a few times. The rearrangement uses TRBV7-6 and TRBJ2-2; D gene uncertain. Trimming took off 0 bases at V and 5 bases at J, with 10 bases between the two ends. The CDR3 is 15 amino acids. The V gene's germline CDR1 is SGHVS and CDR2 FNYEAQ. CDR3 in DNA: TGTGCCAGCAGCTTAGCAGGCAGCACAACCGGGGAGCTGTTTTTT. It yields the protein CASSLAGSTTGELFF.

The chain recombines TRBV7-9 with TRBJ1-2; no reliable D call. V lost 5 bases to trimming and J lost 8 bases, with 12 bases between them. CDR3 length equals 12 residues. Germline loops: CDR1 SEHNR, CDR2 FQNEAQ (reference sequence). This CDR3 is CASSSNGVGYTF. The CDR3 DNA is TGTGCCAGCAGCAGCAACGGAGTGGGCTACACCTTC.

CDR3 coding DNA: TGTGCCATCAGTGCTTCCGGGACAGGGAACACTGAAGCTTTCTTT. This gives the protein CAISASGTGNTEAFF. V is TRBV10-3 and J is TRBJ1-1, with TRBD1 identical over 8 bases. The CDR3 is made up of 15 amino acids. V lost 4 bases to trimming and J lost 1 base; unmatched junction nucleotides: 5. Per the germline V gene, CDR1 is ENHRY and CDR2 is SYGVKD.

This clonotype was picked up a small number of times. J is TRBJ2-2 and V is TRBV10-3; 11 bases fit TRBD2. Germline V gene sequence: CDR1 ENHRY, CDR2 SYGVKD. The ends lost 6 bases at V and 4 bases at J; junction bases unmatched: 4. The CDR3 consists of 15 residues. CDR3 nucleotide sequence: TGTGCCATCAGCATTAGCGGGAGGGGCACCGGGGAGCTGTTTTTT. Its protein is CAISISGRGTGELFF.

This clonotype appeared a few times. This sequence joins TRBV29-1 and TRBJ1-3; D may be TRBD1 (5 bases). V was cut by 7 bases and J by 0 bases, with 16 bases left in between. The CDR3 sequence is 15 residues long. Germline V gives CDR1 SQVTM, CDR2 ANQGSEA. CDR3 residues: CSASRGTYSGNTIYF. In DNA, the CDR3 is TGCAGCGCCAGCCGGGGGACTTACTCTGGAAACACCATATATTTT. The full variable domain, in which reference TRBV29-1 and TRBJ1-3 provide the parts outside the CDR3, is SAVISQKPSRDICQRGTSLTIQCQVDSQVTMMFWYRQQPGQSLTLIATANQGSEATYESGFVIDKFPISRPNLTFSTLTVSNMSPEDSSIYLCSASRGTYSGNTIYFGEGSWLTVV.

The chain employs TRBV6-2 or TRBV6-3 and TRBJ1-6, with D unresolved. The V and J ends lost 3 bases and 7 bases respectively, with 13 bases between them. The CDR3 totals 15 residues. Germline loops: CDR1 MNHEY, CDR2 SVGEGT. CDR3 amino acids: CASSYYGTVNSPLHF. The CDR3 DNA sequence: TGTGCCAGCAGTTATTACGGAACGGTGAATTCACCCCTCCACTTT.

This clonotype was detected only a few times. The chain combines TRBV15 with TRBJ2-7; TRBD1 agrees at 10 bases. J lost 3 bases, V lost 0 bases, and 2 bases had no gene match. This CDR3 spans 15 amino acids. Germline assignment: CDR1 LNHNV and CDR2 YYDKDF (reference sequence). CDR3 DNA sequence: TGTGCCACCAGCAGAGACCGGACAGGGGGCTACGAGCAGTACTTC. It yields the protein CATSRDRTGGYEQYF. The variable domain in full, completed from reference TRBV15 and TRBJ2-7, reads DAMVIQNPRYQVTQFGKPVTLSCSQTLNHNVMYWYQQKSSQAPKLLFHYYDKDFNNEADTPDNFQSRRPNTSFCFLDIRSPGLGDTAMYLCATSRDRTGGYEQYFGPGTRLTVT.

This clonotype showed up just a few times. CDR3 in amino acids: CASSSHRAIEQFF. DNA for the CDR3: TGTGCCAGCAGTTCCCACAGGGCGATTGAGCAGTTCTTC. This chain links TRBV5-6 with TRBJ2-1; D may be TRBD1 (6 bases). V lost 5 bases and J lost 9, with 15 bases in between. The CDR3 consists of 13 residues. Germline V gene lookup returns CDR1 SGHDT and CDR2 YYEEEE.

Comments on this clonotype: Compared with germline, one end of the junction differs, possibly owing to a read error. The chain combines TRBV12-3 or TRBV12-4 with TRBJ1-1, with D possibly matching TRBD1 (5 bases). The CDR3 extends over 13 amino acids. CDR3 in DNA: TGTGCCAGCAGCCTGCGACAGAGGCTTGAAACTTTCTTT. Protein sequence: CASSLRQRLETFF.